This T cell receptor beta chain appears in the sequencing data of a study of T cell repertoires in cytomegalovirus infection. Study details: Indicated by public TCR beta signatures were CMV infection and matching HLA type. Whole-study findings and limits: Cumulative frequency (of public TCR beta family members) identified carriers of CMV plus the relevant HLA. The ex vivo response showed dominance by HLA-C-restricted CMV-specific TCR beta clonotypes.

This clonotype was picked up many times. Its antigen remains unknown. TCRdb called the reads again in MiXCR, with one record for every CDR3 protein. The top ten clones hold over 15% of a sample with 130,000 or so distinct CDR3 sequences, about 6% of them seen once. The sample taken for sequencing was PBMCs. The receptor comes from a human donor in good health (CMV status not recorded). Some clones in this sample may be carry-over from other donors' samples.

CDR3 sequence reads: CASSEAVTNQPQHF. In DNA form, the CDR3 reads TGTGCCAGCAGTGAAGCGGTGACGAATCAGCCCCAGCATTTT. This sequence joins TRBV6-1 and TRBJ1-5; D ambiguous. The CDR3 extends over 14 amino acids. The V end lost 0 bases, the J end lost 4 bases, and 7 bases lay between the germline ends. Germline V gene sequence: CDR1 MNHNS, CDR2 SASEGT.